Included here is one T cell receptor beta chain sequence, with context. The target of this receptor is not known. It has no much larger one-base neighbor in the sample; base qualities were not kept. The record originates from a study of control samples from healthy donors and cancer patients (dated by TCRdb to about 2020). The library was made by the immunoSEQ multiplex PCR assay. TCRdb carries this immuneACCESS record with in-frame sequences only. Its versions omit some clonotypes, under half of them owing to an unresolved V gene in the studies checked, with the rest unexplained. The sample table lists just under 60,000 clones, 92% of them with a count of one. Around 1.7% of the sample is held by the ten biggest clonotypes. From its cysteine to its phenylalanine, the CDR3 spans 15 amino acids. Of all the DNA, just the CDR3 is kept, 45 bases in frame from base 1. As encoded in the germline V gene, CDR1 is SGHVS while CDR2 is FQNEAQ. The germline V and J ends show losses of 5 bases and 2 bases respectively, and no gene match explains 7 bases of the junction.

The sequence is built from TRBV7-8 and TRBJ1-2; 8 central bases correspond to TRBD1. The receptor was isolated from a man aged 35 to 55 with colorectal cancer. Material for sequencing was PBMCs. For the CDR3, the sequence is CASSPGQAKNYGYTF. The DNA sequence is given as TGTGCCAGCAGCCCGGGACAGGCGAAAAACTATGGCTACACCTTC.